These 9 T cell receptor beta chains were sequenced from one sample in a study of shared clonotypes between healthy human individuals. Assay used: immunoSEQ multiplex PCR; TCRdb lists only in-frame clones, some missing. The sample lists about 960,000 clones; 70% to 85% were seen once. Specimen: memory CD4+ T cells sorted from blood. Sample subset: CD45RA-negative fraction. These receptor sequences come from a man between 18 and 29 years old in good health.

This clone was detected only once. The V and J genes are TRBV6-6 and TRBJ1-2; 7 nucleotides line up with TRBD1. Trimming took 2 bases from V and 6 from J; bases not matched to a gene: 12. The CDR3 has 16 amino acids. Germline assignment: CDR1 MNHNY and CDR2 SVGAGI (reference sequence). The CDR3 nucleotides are TGTGCCAGCAGTTACGGAGGGGCAGGGGGGACGAATGGCTACACCTTC. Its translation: CASSYGGAGGTNGYTF.

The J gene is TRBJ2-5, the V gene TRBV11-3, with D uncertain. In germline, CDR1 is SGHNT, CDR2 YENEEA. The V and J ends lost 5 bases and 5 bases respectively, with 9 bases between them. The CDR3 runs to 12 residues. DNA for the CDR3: TGTGCCAGCAGCGCAGGCTCGGAGACCCAGTACTTC. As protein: CASSAGSETQYF.

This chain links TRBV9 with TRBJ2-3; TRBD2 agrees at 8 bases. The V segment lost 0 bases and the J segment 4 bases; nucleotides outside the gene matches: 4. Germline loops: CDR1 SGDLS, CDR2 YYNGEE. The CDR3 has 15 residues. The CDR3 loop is CASSVGGRNADTQYF. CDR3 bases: TGTGCCAGCAGCGTAGGCGGGAGGAACGCAGATACGCAGTATTTT.

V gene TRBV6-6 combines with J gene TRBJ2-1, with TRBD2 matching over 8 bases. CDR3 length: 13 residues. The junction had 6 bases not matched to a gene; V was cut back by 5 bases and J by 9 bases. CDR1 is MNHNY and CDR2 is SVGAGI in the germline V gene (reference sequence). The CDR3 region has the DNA TGTGCCAGCAGTCGGGGGGGTATTTTTGAGCAGTTCTTC. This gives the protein CASSRGGIFEQFF.

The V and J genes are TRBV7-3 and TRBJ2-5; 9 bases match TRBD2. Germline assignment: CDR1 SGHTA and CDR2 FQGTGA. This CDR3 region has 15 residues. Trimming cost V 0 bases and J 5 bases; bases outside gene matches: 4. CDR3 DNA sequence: TGTGCCAGCAGCTTAACTAGCGGGGGCGGGGAGACCCAGTACTTC. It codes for CASSLTSGGGETQYF.

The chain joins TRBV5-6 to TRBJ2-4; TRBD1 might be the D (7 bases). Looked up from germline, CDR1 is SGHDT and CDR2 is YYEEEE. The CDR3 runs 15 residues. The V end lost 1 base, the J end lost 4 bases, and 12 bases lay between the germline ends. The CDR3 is CASSLTGGQKNIQYF. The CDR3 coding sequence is TGTGCCAGCAGCTTGACCGGGGGACAGAAAAACATTCAGTACTTC.

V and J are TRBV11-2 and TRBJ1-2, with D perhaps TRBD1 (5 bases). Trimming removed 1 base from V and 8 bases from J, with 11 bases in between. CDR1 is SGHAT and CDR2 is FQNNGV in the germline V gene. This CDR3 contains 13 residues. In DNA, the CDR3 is TGTGCCAGCAGCTTAGCATCTCAGGGAGGCTACACCTTC. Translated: CASSLASQGGYTF.

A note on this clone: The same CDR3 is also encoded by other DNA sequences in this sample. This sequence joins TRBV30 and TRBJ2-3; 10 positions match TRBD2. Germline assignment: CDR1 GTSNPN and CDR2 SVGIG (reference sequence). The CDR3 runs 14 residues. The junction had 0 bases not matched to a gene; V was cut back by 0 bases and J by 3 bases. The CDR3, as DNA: TGTGCCTGGAGTGTACTAGCGGGAACAGATACGCAGTATTTT. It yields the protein CAWSVLAGTDTQYF.

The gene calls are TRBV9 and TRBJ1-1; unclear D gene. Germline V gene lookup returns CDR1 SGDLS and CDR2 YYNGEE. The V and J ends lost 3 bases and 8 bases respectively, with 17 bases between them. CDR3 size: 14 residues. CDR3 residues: CASSADGGSTEAFF. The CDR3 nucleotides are TGTGCCAGCAGCGCGGACGGAGGTTCTACGGAAGCTTTCTTT.